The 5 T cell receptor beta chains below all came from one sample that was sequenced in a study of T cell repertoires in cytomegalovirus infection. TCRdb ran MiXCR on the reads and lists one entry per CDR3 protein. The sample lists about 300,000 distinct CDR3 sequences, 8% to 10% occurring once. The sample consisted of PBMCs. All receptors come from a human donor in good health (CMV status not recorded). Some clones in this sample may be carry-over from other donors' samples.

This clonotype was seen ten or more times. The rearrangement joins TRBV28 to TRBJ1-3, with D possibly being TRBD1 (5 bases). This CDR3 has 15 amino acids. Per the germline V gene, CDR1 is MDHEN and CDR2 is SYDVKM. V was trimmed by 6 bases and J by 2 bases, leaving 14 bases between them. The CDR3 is CASSSTGAPGNTIYF. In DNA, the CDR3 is TGTGCCAGCAGCTCAACAGGCGCCCCTGGAAACACCATATATTTT.

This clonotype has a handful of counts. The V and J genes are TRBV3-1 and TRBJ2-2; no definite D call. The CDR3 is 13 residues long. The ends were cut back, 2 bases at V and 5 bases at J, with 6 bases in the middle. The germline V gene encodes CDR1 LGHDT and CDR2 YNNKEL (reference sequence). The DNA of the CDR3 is TGTGCCAGCAGCCAACTCGGGACCGGGGAGCTGTTTTTT. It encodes CASSQLGTGELFF.

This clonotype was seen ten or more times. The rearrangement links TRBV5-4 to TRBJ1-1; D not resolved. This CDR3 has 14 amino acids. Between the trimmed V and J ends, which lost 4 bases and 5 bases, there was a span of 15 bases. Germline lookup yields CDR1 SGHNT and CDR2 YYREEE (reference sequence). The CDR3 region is CASSLPQAGTEAFF. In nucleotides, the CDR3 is TGTGCCAGCAGCCTTCCTCAGGCGGGGACTGAAGCTTTCTTT.

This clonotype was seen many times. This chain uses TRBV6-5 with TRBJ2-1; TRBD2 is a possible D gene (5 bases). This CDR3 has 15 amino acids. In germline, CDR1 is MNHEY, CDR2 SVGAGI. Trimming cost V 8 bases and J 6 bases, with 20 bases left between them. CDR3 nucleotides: TGTGCCAGCCGCCTGAGGACCCGAGGACTCAATGAGCAGTTCTTC. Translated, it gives CASRLRTRGLNEQFF.

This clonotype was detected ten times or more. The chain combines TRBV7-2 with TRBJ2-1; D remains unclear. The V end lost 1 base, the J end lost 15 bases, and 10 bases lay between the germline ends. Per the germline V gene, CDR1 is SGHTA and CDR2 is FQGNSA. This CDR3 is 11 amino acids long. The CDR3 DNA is TGTGCCAGCAGCTTAGGGCCGACGCGGTTCTTC. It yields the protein CASSLGPTRFF.